These 19 T cell receptor beta chains were all obtained from the same sample, sequenced in a study of cytomegalovirus exposure and HLA in healthy donors. The PCR contained 60 Vbeta and 13 Jbeta primers. This table comes from immunoSEQ multiplex PCR, and its TCRdb copy is limited to in-frame clones, with some not included. The sample shows 120,000 or so clones, 60% to 80% of them seen only once. The sequencing sample was made of PBMCs. The receptors shown here come from a man aged 25 to 45 in good health and CMV-seronegative.

The CDR3 nucleotides are TGTGCCAGCAGTACTAGCGGGGGCCCAGATACGCAGTATTTT. Residues: CASSTSGGPDTQYF. V and J are TRBV4-2 and TRBJ2-3, with TRBD2 matching over 11 bases. The CDR3 runs 14 residues. CDR1 is LGHNA and CDR2 is YNFKEQ in the germline V gene. V dropped 6 bases and J dropped 4; count of bases not matched to a gene: 3.

This chain links TRBV7-2 with TRBJ1-2; D is unclear. The germline V and J ends were trimmed by 1 base and 3 bases, with 12 bases remaining between them. Germline values: CDR1 SGHTA, CDR2 FQGNSA. The CDR3 runs 15 residues. The CDR3 DNA follows: TGTGCCAGCAGCTTAGTGGTCAGTAATGACTATGGCTACACCTTC. This encodes CASSLVVSNDYGYTF.

V gene TRBV4-3 combines with J gene TRBJ1-1, with D uncertain. Trimming removed 2 bases from V and 4 bases from J, with 17 bases in between. This CDR3 has 16 residues. Per the germline V gene, CDR1 is LGHNA and CDR2 is YSLEER. Here the CDR3 reads CASSQLSVRVSTEAFF. The CDR3 region has the DNA TGCGCCAGCAGCCAACTATCGGTGAGGGTTTCCACTGAAGCTTTCTTT.

V is TRBV11-1 and J is TRBJ2-7; 7 bases fit TRBD2. Germline V gene sequence: CDR1 SGHAT, CDR2 FQDESV (reference sequence). Trimming took 4 bases from V and 6 from J; bases not matched to a gene: 6. This CDR3 is built from 13 residues. The CDR3, as DNA: TGTGCCAGCAGCTCAGTAGGCGGGGGCGAGCAGTACTTC. It specifies CASSSVGGGEQYF. Complete variable domain (other parts from reference TRBV11-1 and TRBJ2-7): EAEVAQSPRYKITEKSQAVAFWCDPISGHATLYWYRQILGQGPELLVQFQDESVVDDSQLPKDRFSAERLKGVDSTLKIQPAELGDSAMYLCASSSVGGGEQYFGPGTRLTVT.

This clone was observed a handful of times. This chain connects TRBV7-9 to TRBJ2-1; 8 bases align to TRBD1. Looked up from germline, CDR1 is SEHNR and CDR2 is FQNEAQ (reference sequence). The trim removed 2 bases at V and 5 bases at J, leaving 2 bases unmatched. There are 14 residues in the CDR3. The CDR3 sequence: CASSLQGQDNEQFF. CDR3 in DNA: TGTGCCAGCAGCTTACAGGGACAGGACAATGAGCAGTTCTTC. Filled out from reference TRBV7-9 and TRBJ2-1, the complete variable domain reads DTGVSQNPRHKITKRGQNVTFRCDPISEHNRLYWYRQTLGQGPEFLTYFQNEAQLEKSRLLSDRFSAERPKGSFSTLEIQRTEQGDSAMYLCASSLQGQDNEQFFGPGTRLTVL.

The V call is TRBV9, the J call TRBJ1-1, with D maybe TRBD1 (5 bases). CDR1 and CDR2 (germline): SGDLS, YYNGEE. V was clipped by 4 bases and J by 3 bases, with 16 bases between them. This CDR3 has 15 amino acids. This CDR3 is CASSPETARDTEAFF. The CDR3 DNA reads as TGTGCCAGCAGCCCAGAGACAGCTAGGGACACTGAAGCTTTCTTT.

The chain has TRBV7-9 and TRBJ2-5; D is perhaps TRBD1 (5 bases). Matching the DNA end better, TRBJ2-7 makes the J call doubtful. The CDR3 contains 11 residues. Germline V gene sequence: CDR1 SEHNR, CDR2 FQNEAQ (reference sequence). CDR3 nucleotide sequence: TGTGCCAGTACAGGTTCCTACGAGCAGTACTTC. Translated, it gives CASTGSYEQYF.

The rearrangement uses TRBV7-9 and TRBJ1-2; D is uncertain. V lost 5 bases to trimming and J lost 2 bases, with 21 bases between them. CDR1 SEHNR and CDR2 FQNEAQ come from the germline V gene (reference sequence). The CDR3 totals 17 residues. CDR3 DNA sequence: TGTGCCAGCAGCGCGATGCCCCGGATCACGGGGAACTATGGCTACACCTTC. It is translated as CASSAMPRITGNYGYTF.

The sample holds one count of this clone. The chain recombines TRBV2 with TRBJ1-4; D perhaps matches TRBD1 (6 bases). V lost 7 bases to trimming and J lost 1 base, with 16 bases between them. This CDR3 is built from 16 residues. Germline lookup yields CDR1 SNHLY and CDR2 FYNNEI. In nucleotides, the CDR3 is TGTGCCAGCACCTCCAGCAGGGGTATAACTAATGAAAAACTGTTTTTT. As protein: CASTSSRGITNEKLFF.

The chain uses TRBV6-6 and TRBJ2-7; 9 bases agree with TRBD2. Germline V gene sequence: CDR1 MNHNY, CDR2 SVGAGI (reference sequence). This CDR3 has 16 amino acids. J lost 0 bases, V lost 2 bases, and 5 bases had no gene match. The CDR3 DNA follows: TGTGCCAGCAGTTACGACTTTAGCGGGGGCTCCTACGAGCAGTACTTC. Translated: CASSYDFSGGSYEQYF.

V is TRBV5-1 and J is TRBJ1-2; perhaps TRBD1 as D (5 bases). Germline assignment: CDR1 SGHRS and CDR2 YFSETQ. The CDR3 totals 16 residues. The germline V and J ends were trimmed by 2 bases and 0 bases, with 14 bases remaining between them. In DNA form, the CDR3 reads TGCGCCAGCAGCTTATCACCGGGACTTTCTAACTATGGCTACACCTTC. As protein: CASSLSPGLSNYGYTF.

This sequence joins TRBV10-3 and TRBJ2-2, with D tentatively TRBD1 (6 bases). The V gene lost 3 bases and the J gene lost 4 bases, with 21 bases spanning the gap. Germline loops: CDR1 ENHRY, CDR2 SYGVKD. The CDR3 extends over 18 amino acids. The CDR3 sequence: CAISDVLKGDAVTGELFF. DNA for the CDR3: TGTGCCATCAGTGATGTGTTAAAGGGGGATGCTGTCACCGGGGAGCTGTTTTTT.

This clone was seen only once. The chain employs TRBV6-6 and TRBJ1-5, with D perhaps TRBD1 (5 bases). Germline V gives CDR1 MNHNY, CDR2 SVGAGI (reference sequence). The germline V and J ends were trimmed by 4 bases and 3 bases, with 16 bases remaining between them. The CDR3 length is 16 residues. CDR3 DNA: TGTGCCAGCAGTTCGACGGTGGCAGGGATCAATCAGCCCCAGCATTTT. Encoded protein: CASSSTVAGINQPQHF.

The V and J genes are TRBV30 and TRBJ2-3; possible D gene TRBD1, 5 bases. CDR3 length: 16 amino acids. V was shortened by 0 bases and J by 0 bases, with 13 bases between the two germline ends. Germline V gene lookup returns CDR1 GTSNPN and CDR2 SVGIG (reference sequence). This CDR3 reads CAWSVLGHASTDTQYF. Here the CDR3 DNA reads TGTGCCTGGAGTGTACTCGGACATGCTAGCACAGATACGCAGTATTTT.

The V call is TRBV27, the J call TRBJ2-5; 9 bases agree with TRBD1. Judging by the DNA end, TRBJ2-7 fits better; the J call may be wrong. The CDR3 contains 17 residues. The germline V gene has CDR1 MNHEY and CDR2 SMNVEV (reference sequence). CDR3 amino acids: CASSQIAGTGSSYEQYF. The CDR3 DNA sequence: TGTGCCAGCAGTCAAATAGCCGGGACAGGGAGCTCCTACGAGCAGTACTTC.

This rearrangement joins TRBV7-2 to TRBJ1-2; no definite D call. The V gene lost 5 bases and the J gene lost 2 bases, with 21 bases spanning the gap. The CDR3 contains 17 residues. Germline loops: CDR1 SGHTA, CDR2 FQGNSA. CDR3 amino acids: CASSRRPGSTGNYGYTF. The CDR3 DNA reads TGTGCCAGCAGCAGACGACCCGGGTCAACGGGGAACTATGGCTACACCTTC.

This clone was seen only a few times. The rearrangement joins TRBV5-1 to TRBJ2-5; the D gene is possibly TRBD1 (5 bases). Trimming left V 0 bases short and J 6 bases short, with 12 bases between. The CDR3 covers 14 residues. Looked up from germline, CDR1 is SGHRS and CDR2 is YFSETQ. In DNA, the CDR3 is TGCGCCAGCAGCTTGGCAGGGCTTACACAGACCCAGTACTTC. Protein product: CASSLAGLTQTQYF.

Only a few counts were recorded for this clone. The CDR3: CASSLLESEETQYF. Written as DNA, the CDR3 is TGCGCCAGCAGCTTGTTAGAAAGTGAAGAGACCCAGTACTTC. The chain employs TRBV5-1 and TRBJ2-5, with unresolved D. Germline assignment: CDR1 SGHRS and CDR2 YFSETQ. This CDR3 has 14 residues. V dropped 1 base and J dropped 3 bases, with 10 bases sitting between them.

This clone has only a few counts. The chain employs TRBV10-3 and TRBJ2-2; D is uncertain. Between the trimmed V and J ends, which lost 4 bases and 6 bases, there was a span of 9 bases. This CDR3 spans 13 amino acids. From germline, CDR1 is ENHRY and CDR2 SYGVKD. The CDR3 loop reads CAISAPGSGELFF. CDR3 nucleotide sequence: TGTGCCATCAGTGCCCCCGGGTCCGGGGAGCTGTTTTTT.